This TCR beta chain was sequenced for a study of blood T cell repertoires in COVID-19. This CDR3 region has 14 residues. Germline assignment: CDR1 KGHSH and CDR2 LQKENI. Trimming took 3 bases from V and 3 from J; bases not matched to a gene: 1. The repertoire was sequenced with immunoSEQ multiplex PCR; TCRdb's copy has only in-frame clones and lacks some. Of 250,000 to 400,000 clones in the sample, around 90% were seen once. This sequence was found in a man in his 60s who had recovered from COVID-19. Sequenced sample: PBMCs or T cells enriched from blood (not recorded which). The rearrangement uses TRBV18 and TRBJ1-5; TRBD1 agrees at 8 bases. The CDR3 bases are TGTGCCAGCTCACCGACAGGGGACAATCAGCCCCAGCATTTT. It encodes CASSPTGDNQPQHF. Full variable domain (missing parts from reference TRBV18 and TRBJ1-5): NAGVMQNPRHLVRRRGQEARLRCSPMKGHSHVYWYRQLPEEGLKFMVYLQKENIIDESGMPKERFSAEFPKEGPSILRIQQVVRGDSAAYFCASSPTGDNQPQHFGDGTRLSIL.